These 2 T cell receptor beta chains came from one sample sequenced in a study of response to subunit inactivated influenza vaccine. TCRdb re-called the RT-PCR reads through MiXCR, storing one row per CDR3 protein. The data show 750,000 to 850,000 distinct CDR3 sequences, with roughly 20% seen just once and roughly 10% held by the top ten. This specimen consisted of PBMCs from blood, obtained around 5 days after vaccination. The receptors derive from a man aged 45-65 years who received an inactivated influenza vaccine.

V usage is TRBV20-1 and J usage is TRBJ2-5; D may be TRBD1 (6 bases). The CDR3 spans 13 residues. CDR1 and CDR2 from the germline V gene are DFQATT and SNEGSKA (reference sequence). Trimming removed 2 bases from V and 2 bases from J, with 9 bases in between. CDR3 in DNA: TGCAGTGCTAGAACAGGGCGGCAAGAGACCCAGTACTTC. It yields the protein CSARTGRQETQYF.

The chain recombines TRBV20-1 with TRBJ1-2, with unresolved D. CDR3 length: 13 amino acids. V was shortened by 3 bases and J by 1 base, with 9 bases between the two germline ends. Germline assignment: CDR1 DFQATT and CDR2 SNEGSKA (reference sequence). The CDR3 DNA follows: TGCAGTGCTAGTCCGGAGGGTAACTATGGCTACACCTTC. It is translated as CSASPEGNYGYTF.